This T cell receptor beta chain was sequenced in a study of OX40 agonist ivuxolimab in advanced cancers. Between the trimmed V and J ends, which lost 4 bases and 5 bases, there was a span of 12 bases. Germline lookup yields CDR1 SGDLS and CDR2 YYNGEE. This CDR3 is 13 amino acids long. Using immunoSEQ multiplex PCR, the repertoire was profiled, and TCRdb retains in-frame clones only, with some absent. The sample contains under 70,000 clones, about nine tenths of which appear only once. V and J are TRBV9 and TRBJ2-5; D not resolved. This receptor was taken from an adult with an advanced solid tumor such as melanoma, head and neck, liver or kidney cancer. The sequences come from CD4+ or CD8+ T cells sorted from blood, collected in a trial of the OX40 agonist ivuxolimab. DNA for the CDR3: TGTGCCAGCAGCTGGAGACCCGAGGAGACCCAGTACTTC. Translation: CASSWRPEETQYF.